The rows below give T cell receptor beta chains drawn from one sample of a study of blood T cell repertoires in COVID-19. Libraries were prepared by immunoSEQ multiplex PCR; TCRdb keeps only in-frame clonotypes and omits some of them. The sample lists roughly 80,000 clones; 85% to 90% were seen once. The sample taken for sequencing was peripheral blood. All receptors derive from an elderly woman with acute or convalescent COVID-19. CDR3s include the opening cysteine and the closing phenylalanine or tryptophan. Fields, in order: V gene, clone size, D gene, J gene, CDR3 DNA, CDR3 protein. The D gene is left open where the match is weak. Only some rows state a clone size, as once, few, many or a class for expanded clones.

TRBV29-1,NA,NA,TRBJ2-3,TGCAGCGTTGAAGGGAGTCGGCGGGATACGCAGTATTTT,CSVEGSRRDTQYF
TRBV18,NA,TRBD2,TRBJ2-5,TGTGCCGGGACTAGCGGTCGGCAAGAGACCCAGTACTTC,CAGTSGRQETQYF
TRBV7-3,NA,TRBD2,TRBJ2-5,TGTGCCAGCAGCCCCGGACTAGCGGGGGTGGAGACCCAGTACTTC,CASSPGLAGVETQYF
TRBV7-3,NA,NA,TRBJ2-3,TGTGCCAGCAGCTTAATAGTCACAGATACGCAGTATTTT,CASSLIVTDTQYF
TRBV5-1,NA,NA,TRBJ1-5,TGCGCCAGCAGATCGATTACAGGGAATTCGAAACAGCCCCAGCATTTT,CASRSITGNSKQPQHF
TRBV5-1,NA,NA,TRBJ2-3,TGCGCCAGCAGCCCCTCGGGTCCGGTGGGAGATACGCAGTATTTT,CASSPSGPVGDTQYF
TRBV7-2,NA,TRBD1,TRBJ1-2,TGTGCCAGCAGCTTAGCCGCGACAGGGCTTAACTATGGCTACACCTTC,CASSLAATGLNYGYTF
TRBV7-2,NA,NA,TRBJ2-5,TGTGCCAGCAGCTTAGATGGGACTCAGGAAGAGACCCAGTACTTC,CASSLDGTQEETQYF
TRBV5-5,NA,NA,TRBJ2-5,TGTGCCAGCAGCTTGCTAGGGAGTCAAGAGACCCAGTACTTC,CASSLLGSQETQYF
TRBV3-1/TRBV3-2,NA,NA,TRBJ2-5,TGTGCCAGCAGCCAACAGGGACAAGAGACCCAGTACTTC,CASSQQGQETQYF
TRBV6-2/TRBV6-3,NA,NA,TRBJ1-2,TGTGCCAGCAGTACCCGGGTGAACTATGGCTACACCTTC,CASSTRVNYGYTF
TRBV18,once,TRBD1,TRBJ2-1,TGTGCCAGCTCACCACAGGCGCCGGGACAGGGGGCCGACAATGAGCAGTTCTTC,CASSPQAPGQGADNEQFF
TRBV3-1/TRBV3-2,NA,NA,TRBJ2-6,TGTGCCAGCACTAGACAAGGGGTCTCTGGGGCCAACGTCCTGACTTTC,CASTRQGVSGANVLTF
TRBV7-9,NA,TRBD1,TRBJ2-7,TGTGCCAGCAGCGTCCGGGACAGGGGGCAGTTTAGCCCCTACGAGCAGTACTTC,CASSVRDRGQFSPYEQYF
TRBV18,NA,NA,TRBJ1-1,TGTGCCAGCTCACCACAAACAGACACTGAAGCTTTCTTT,CASSPQTDTEAFF
TRBV9,NA,NA,TRBJ2-5,TGTGCCAGCAGCGTTCAAGGAGGGGAGTGGGAGACCCAGTACTTC,CASSVQGGEWETQYF
TRBV9,NA,NA,TRBJ2-3,TGTGCCAGCAGCGTAGATTGGAGCGGGACAGATACGCAGTATTTT,CASSVDWSGTDTQYF
TRBV5-1,NA,NA,TRBJ2-1,TGCGCCAGCAGCTTGCTACAGGGTTCCTACAATGAGCAGTTCTTC,CASSLLQGSYNEQFF
TRBV5-1,NA,NA,TRBJ1-1,TGCGCCAGCAGCCCGAATCTGATTGGGGGCCCTGGTGGCACTGAAGCTTTCTTT,CASSPNLIGGPGGTEAFF
TRBV27,NA,NA,TRBJ2-7,TGTGCCAGCAGTTCCCTCGGCAGGGTCCACGAGCAGTACTTC,CASSSLGRVHEQYF
TRBV6-5,NA,NA,TRBJ2-1,TGTGCCAGCAGTTACTCGAGAGCCCCAAACAATGAGCAGTTCTTC,CASSYSRAPNNEQFF
TRBV30,NA,TRBD1,TRBJ1-2,TGTGCCTGGAGTATTACAGGGGGAACTAACTATGGCTACACCTTC,CAWSITGGTNYGYTF
TRBV2,NA,TRBD1,TRBJ2-7,TGTGCCAGCAGACCCGACAGGGACTACGAGCAGTACTTC,CASRPDRDYEQYF
TRBV5-1,NA,TRBD1,TRBJ2-1,TGCGCCAGCAGCTTCACAACACTACCGGGACAGGGGGCAAATGAGCAGTTCTTC,CASSFTTLPGQGANEQFF
TRBV7-9,NA,TRBD1,TRBJ2-7,TGTGCCAGCAGTATGGGACAGGGGGGACCCTACGAGCAGTACTTC,CASSMGQGGPYEQYF
TRBV23-1,once,NA,TRBJ1-4,TGCGCCAGCAGTAAATCCCGTAGGACAGAACTTGAAAAACTGTTTTTT,CASSKSRRTELEKLFF
TRBV6-2/TRBV6-3,NA,TRBD2,TRBJ2-1,TGTGCCAGCAGCAGCGGGGGTTGGTCCTACAATGAGCAGTTCTTC,CASSSGGWSYNEQFF
TRBV2,NA,NA,TRBJ1-1,TGTGCCAGCAGTGTACAGCTTCAAGCTTTCTTT,CASSVQLQAFF
TRBV6-1,NA,NA,TRBJ2-6,TGTGCCAGCAGTGACAGACTGAGCTCTGGGGCCAACGTCCTGACTTTC,CASSDRLSSGANVLTF
TRBV6-5,NA,NA,TRBJ2-4,TGTGCCAGCAGCTTCGACAGGAGCAAAAACATTCAGTACTTC,CASSFDRSKNIQYF
TRBV19,NA,TRBD2,TRBJ2-3,TGTGCCAGTAGTAGCCGAGGTTGGGCGGGGGAAGATACGCAGTATTTT,CASSSRGWAGEDTQYF
TRBV5-1,NA,TRBD1,TRBJ2-1,TGCGCCAGCAGCTTGGGGGACAGGCACAATGAGCAGTTCTTC,CASSLGDRHNEQFF
TRBV7-2,NA,TRBD2,TRBJ2-1,TGTGCCAGCAGCCCCCTAGCGGGGGGGTATAATGAGCAGTTCTTC,CASSPLAGGYNEQFF
TRBV4-3,few,TRBD2,TRBJ2-5,TGCGCCAGCAGCCTAGGGACTAGCGGGGGGGGAGAGACCCAGTACTTC,CASSLGTSGGGETQYF
TRBV7-9,NA,TRBD1,TRBJ2-3,TGTGCCAGCAGCTTAGGGGACAGGGATACGCAGTATTTT,CASSLGDRDTQYF